This T cell receptor beta chain was sequenced for a study of blood T cells in healthy people across ages. Sample-barcoded 5' priming and a J-beta primer mix drove a second PCR of 7 to 11 cycles. TCRdb ran MiXCR on the 5' RACE reads and lists one entry per CDR3 protein. The sample lists more than 450,000 distinct CDR3 sequences; approximately 26% were seen once. These same records also appear under a second study, on T cells of mothers and their children.

The material sequenced was blood. This sequence was found in a boy younger than 10 in good health.

CDR3 DNA sequence: TGTGCCAGCAGTCTTAGGACAGGGTTCTCCTACGAGCAGTACTTC. Translating gives CASSLRTGFSYEQYF. This rearrangement joins TRBV27 to TRBJ2-7; 8 bases fit TRBD1. CDR1 and CDR2 from the germline V gene are MNHEY and SMNVEV (reference sequence). The J segment lost 0 bases and the V segment lost 5 bases, leaving 6 bases of the junction unmatched. This CDR3 spans 15 amino acids.